The sequence of this TCR beta chain was determined in a study of cytotoxic CD8 clonotypes in ibrutinib-treated CLL. In the study overall: Researchers reported 11 relapsed/refractory and about 14 treatment-naive patients, under 18 of them IGHV unmutated. Mean productive templates were almost 260,000; mean productive rearrangements were fewer than 95,000.

Whole-study results and caveats: Public clonotypes proved infrequent, and on treatment they shrank or remained steady.

Germline CDR1 reads SGHTS; CDR2 reads YDEGEE. The CDR3 has 17 amino acids. Germline trimming cut 4 bases from V and 5 bases from J; bases unmatched to any gene: 13. The data were produced by immunoSEQ multiplex PCR, yet TCRdb's version contains in-frame clones alone and is incomplete. The data show about 250,000 clones, with roughly 70% seen just once and 15% held by the top ten. On this clone itself: Its antigen is still unknown.

This specimen was PBMCs, taken after 24 months of ibrutinib treatment. The rearrangement joins TRBV5-8 to TRBJ2-5; 11 nucleotides align to TRBD1. The clonotype originates from a human donor with chronic lymphocytic leukemia. DNA of the CDR3: TGTGCCAGCAGCCCACGGGACAGGGGGTTAATTCGGGAGACCCAGTACTTC. The encoded protein is CASSPRDRGLIRETQYF.